This paragraph reports one T cell receptor beta chain. The sequencing template was cDNA reverse transcribed from extracted RNA. Generated by immunoSEQ multiplex PCR, the TCRdb table keeps only in-frame clones and is missing some. The top ten clones hold under 2% of a sample with approximately 280,000 clones, roughly 64% of them seen once. The entry originates in a study of CD8+ T cells in alopecia areata. The CDR3 extends over 15 amino acids. V was trimmed by 1 base and J by 2 bases, leaving 11 bases between them. Germline V gene sequence: CDR1 SGHRS, CDR2 YFSETQ. Treatment denoted: oral pan-JAK inhibitor, 5-10 mg twice daily.

This TCR derives from a human donor with alopecia areata. The chain has TRBV5-1 and TRBJ2-3; D remains unclear. Sequenced material: CD4+ T cells sorted from blood, taken at week 24, from a patient treated with tofacitinib. CDR3 region: CASSLPSLDTDTQYF. The DNA for the CDR3 is TGCGCCAGCAGCTTGCCGTCATTGGACACAGATACGCAGTATTTT.